These 32 T cell receptor beta chains were all obtained from the same sample, sequenced in a study of cytomegalovirus exposure and HLA in healthy donors. The PCR made use of 60 Vbeta and 13 Jbeta primers. The protocol was immunoSEQ multiplex PCR, while the TCRdb copy is restricted to in-frame clones and leaves out a portion. The sample shows tens of thousands of clones, and more than 0.45% sits with its ten largest clones. Sequencing was done on a sample of PBMCs. Receptor source: a man aged 45-65 years in good health and CMV-seronegative.

The chain uses TRBV28 and TRBJ2-7; the match to TRBD1 covers 8 bases. CDR1 and CDR2 from the germline V gene are MDHEN and SYDVKM. The CDR3 covers 13 residues. V gave up 7 bases and J gave up 4 bases; unmatched junction bases: 6. CDR3 residues: CASKGQVNYEQYF. Here the CDR3 DNA reads TGTGCCAGCAAGGGACAGGTTAATTACGAGCAGTACTTC.

The chain uses TRBV5-1 and TRBJ2-6; TRBD1 aligns across 12 bases. V shed 4 bases, J shed 2 bases, and the junction held 7 bases outside the gene matches. Germline assignment: CDR1 SGHRS and CDR2 YFSETQ. The CDR3 covers 18 residues. In DNA, the CDR3 is TGCGCCAGCAGCGCGCCGGGACAGGGGGCGCCTGGGGCCAACGTCCTGACTTTC. As protein: CASSAPGQGAPGANVLTF. The whole variable domain, remainder taken from reference TRBV5-1 and TRBJ2-6, is KAGVTQTPRYLIKTRGQQVTLSCSPISGHRSVSWYQQTPGQGLQFLFEYFSETQRNKGNFPGRFSGRQFSNSRSEMNVSTLELGDSALYLCASSAPGQGAPGANVLTFGAGSRLTVL.

The chain has TRBV5-4 and TRBJ1-2, with 9 bases that match TRBD1. In germline, CDR1 is SGHNT, CDR2 YYREEE (reference sequence). The CDR3 runs to 14 residues. J lost 4 bases, V lost 2 bases, and 3 bases had no gene match. The CDR3: CASSFWTGVYGYTF. DNA of the CDR3: TGTGCCAGCAGCTTTTGGACAGGGGTCTATGGCTACACCTTC.

J is TRBJ1-5 and V is TRBV7-2; perhaps TRBD1 as D (6 bases). The CDR3 sequence is 17 residues long. CDR1 and CDR2 from the germline V gene are SGHTA and FQGNSA. V was pared by 5 bases and J by 0 bases, with 17 bases between. For the CDR3, the DNA is TGTGCCAGCAGCCCATCTACAGGACAGATTAGCAATCAGCCCCAGCATTTT. Its translation: CASSPSTGQISNQPQHF.

The chain combines TRBV7-2 with TRBJ2-5, with D unresolved. Trimming took off 3 bases at V and 2 bases at J, with 10 bases between the two ends. Per the germline V gene, CDR1 is SGHTA and CDR2 is FQGNSA. This CDR3 comprises 14 residues. CDR3 bases: TGTGCCAGCAGCTTGGCGGAATTTCAAGAGACCCAGTACTTC. This sequence encodes CASSLAEFQETQYF.

The chain carries TRBV19 and TRBJ2-7, with D maybe TRBD1 (6 bases). The germline gives CDR1 LNHDA, CDR2 SQIVND (reference sequence). The CDR3 is 15 amino acids. Trimming took off 6 bases at V and 1 base at J, with 16 bases between the two ends. In DNA form, the CDR3 reads TGTGCCAGTAGCGTCTCGACAGGATCATCCTACGAGCAGTACTTC. This encodes CASSVSTGSSYEQYF.

The chain couples TRBV5-5 to TRBJ2-7, with D maybe TRBD1 (6 bases). Germline V CDR1 and CDR2: SGHKS, YYEKEE (reference sequence). V was trimmed by 1 base and J by 2 bases, leaving 10 bases between them. The CDR3 spans 14 residues. CDR3 residues: CASSLPGAAYEQYF. The CDR3 DNA follows: TGTGCCAGCAGCTTGCCAGGGGCCGCCTACGAGCAGTACTTC. The full variable domain, completed using reference TRBV5-5 and TRBJ2-7, is DAGVTQSPTHLIKTRGQQVTLRCSPISGHKSVSWYQQVLGQGPQFIFQYYEKEERGRGNFPDRFSARQFPNYSSELNVNALLLGDSALYLCASSLPGAAYEQYFGPGTRLTVT.

The chain uses TRBV13 and TRBJ1-1, with 10 nucleotides matching TRBD1. The germline gives CDR1 PRHDT, CDR2 FYEKMQ (reference sequence). V was clipped by 5 bases and J by 4 bases; unmatched bases: 7. The CDR3 sequence is 15 residues long. CDR3 residues: CASSPRQGAFTEAFF. CDR3 coding DNA: TGTGCCAGCAGCCCACGACAGGGGGCTTTCACTGAAGCTTTCTTT.

The chain couples TRBV23-1 to TRBJ2-7; TRBD2 agrees at 8 bases. TRBV23-1 is reported as an ORF; its role is uncertain. The length of the CDR3 is 15 residues. V gave up 10 bases and J gave up 6 bases; unmatched junction bases: 17. The CDR3 sequence: CATPTRGGMLVEQYF. Here the CDR3 DNA reads TGCGCCACCCCAACCCGGGGGGGAATGTTGGTCGAGCAGTACTTC.

This sequence joins TRBV28 and TRBJ2-7, with 9 bases matching TRBD2. CDR3 length: 15 amino acids. The V gene's germline CDR1 is MDHEN and CDR2 SYDVKM. Trimming cost V 6 bases and J 3 bases; bases outside gene matches: 9. CDR3 sequence reads: CASRRTSGSHYEQYF. DNA for the CDR3: TGTGCCAGCAGGCGCACTAGCGGGTCGCACTACGAGCAGTACTTC. The full variable domain, in which reference TRBV28 and TRBJ2-7 provide the parts outside the CDR3, is DVKVTQSSRYLVKRTGEKVFLECVQDMDHENMFWYRQDPGLGLRLIYFSYDVKMKEKGDIPEGYSVSREKKERFSLILESASTNQTSMYLCASRRTSGSHYEQYFGPGTRLTVT.

The genes are TRBV19 and TRBJ2-1, with TRBD1 as a possible D gene (6 bases). The germline V and J ends were trimmed by 3 bases and 6 bases, with 9 bases remaining between them. The V gene's germline CDR1 is LNHDA and CDR2 SQIVND (reference sequence). The CDR3 spans 13 residues. The CDR3 bases are TGTGCCAGTAGTATCTGGACAGCCAATGAGCAGTTCTTC. Protein sequence: CASSIWTANEQFF.

This sequence joins TRBV6-1 and TRBJ1-2; D possibly corresponds to TRBD1 (6 bases). The CDR3 has 13 residues. Germline values: CDR1 MNHNS, CDR2 SASEGT. V was clipped by 2 bases and J by 3 bases, with 7 bases between them. For the CDR3, the DNA is TGTGCCAGCAGTGAAACAGGGTACTATGGCTACACCTTC. Translating gives CASSETGYYGYTF.

V usage is TRBV19 and J usage is TRBJ1-1, with D unclear. Germline lookup yields CDR1 LNHDA and CDR2 SQIVND (reference sequence). The CDR3 extends over 11 amino acids. Trimming cost V 7 bases and J 1 base, with 4 bases left between them. For the CDR3, the DNA is TGTGCCAGTACCCGGAACACTGAAGCTTTCTTT. Its protein is CASTRNTEAFF.

This rearrangement joins TRBV28 to TRBJ1-2; D call uncertain. The germline CDR1 and CDR2 sequences are MDHEN and SYDVKM. The CDR3 runs to 13 residues. V was shortened by 8 bases and J by 0 bases, with 10 bases between the two germline ends. The CDR3: CASESLANYGYTF. The DNA for the CDR3 is TGTGCCAGCGAAAGTCTAGCTAACTATGGCTACACCTTC.

This chain connects TRBV15 to TRBJ2-5; no definite D call. The CDR3 spans 14 residues. Germline lookup yields CDR1 LNHNV and CDR2 YYDKDF (reference sequence). Trimming shortened V by 5 bases and J by 1 base, and 11 bases separated the two germline ends. CDR3 region: CATSQNSLQETQYF. CDR3 nucleotides: TGTGCCACCAGCCAGAATTCCCTCCAAGAGACCCAGTACTTC. The whole variable domain, remainder taken from reference TRBV15 and TRBJ2-5, is DAMVIQNPRYQVTQFGKPVTLSCSQTLNHNVMYWYQQKSSQAPKLLFHYYDKDFNNEADTPDNFQSRRPNTSFCFLDIRSPGLGDTAMYLCATSQNSLQETQYFGPGTRLLVL.

The V call is TRBV2, the J call TRBJ1-1; D is unclear. Per the germline V gene, CDR1 is SNHLY and CDR2 is FYNNEI. The V gene lost 4 bases and the J gene lost 2 bases, with 17 bases spanning the gap. This CDR3 contains 16 residues. The chain's CDR3 is CASSVSWRSTNTEAFF. CDR3 DNA sequence: TGTGCCAGCAGTGTAAGTTGGCGGTCAACAAACACTGAAGCTTTCTTT.

The rearrangement joins TRBV28 to TRBJ2-5, with 9 bases matching TRBD2. V lost 4 bases to trimming and J lost 4 bases; unmatched junction nucleotides: 4. Germline-derived CDR1 and CDR2 are MDHEN and SYDVKM. The CDR3 sequence is 14 residues long. CDR3 DNA sequence: TGTGCCAGCAGTTCACTAGCGGGTCCAGAGACCCAGTACTTC. The encoded protein is CASSSLAGPETQYF.

This chain uses TRBV6-6 with TRBJ1-1, with D unresolved. Trimming cost V 7 bases and J 1 base, with 10 bases left between them. CDR3 length equals 13 residues. Germline V gives CDR1 MNHNY, CDR2 SVGAGI (reference sequence). CDR3 residues: CASNRRQNTEAFF. CDR3 nucleotide sequence: TGTGCCAGCAACAGACGACAGAACACTGAAGCTTTCTTT.

The rearrangement uses TRBV19 and TRBJ1-5, with D perhaps TRBD1 (6 bases). Germline lookup yields CDR1 LNHDA and CDR2 SQIVND (reference sequence). The CDR3 spans 16 residues. V was pared by 2 bases and J by 0 bases, with 11 bases between. CDR3 DNA: TGTGCCAGTAGTATAAGGGGGACCTATAGCAATCAGCCCCAGCATTTT. Its protein product is CASSIRGTYSNQPQHF.

The genes are TRBV27 and TRBJ2-2; 7 positions match TRBD2. Germline trimming cut 3 bases from V and 6 bases from J; bases unmatched to any gene: 1. The CDR3 has 13 residues. The germline V gene encodes CDR1 MNHEY and CDR2 SMNVEV (reference sequence). Written as DNA, the CDR3 is TGTGCCAGCAGTTTTCGGGGGGCCGGGGAGCTGTTTTTT. This sequence encodes CASSFRGAGELFF.

J is TRBJ2-7 and V is TRBV9; 10 positions agree with TRBD2. Germline assignment: CDR1 SGDLS and CDR2 YYNGEE. The V gene end was trimmed by 4 bases and the J gene end by 4 bases; junction bases not matched to a gene: 5. There are 14 residues in the CDR3. The CDR3 DNA follows: TGTGCCAGCAGCACCGGGACTAGCGAGTACGAGCAGTACTTC. Residues: CASSTGTSEYEQYF. Variable domain in full (rest from reference TRBV9 and TRBJ2-7): DSGVTQTPKHLITATGQRVTLRCSPRSGDLSVYWYQQSLDQGLQFLIQYYNGEERAKGNILERFSAQQFPDLHSELNLSSLELGDSALYFCASSTGTSEYEQYFGPGTRLTVT.

The V gene is TRBV19, the J gene TRBJ1-1; D is unresolved. With 5 bases removed from V and 3 bases from J, the gap between germline ends came to 10 bases. Per the germline V gene, CDR1 is LNHDA and CDR2 is SQIVND (reference sequence). CDR3 length equals 13 residues. The CDR3 reads CASSLHRDTEAFF. The DNA for the CDR3 is TGTGCCAGTAGTCTTCACAGAGACACTGAAGCTTTCTTT.

The genes are TRBV10-3 and TRBJ1-4; D call uncertain. Germline-derived CDR1 and CDR2 are ENHRY and SYGVKD. V was pared by 7 bases and J by 7 bases, with 13 bases between. The CDR3 runs 13 residues. The CDR3 region is CAIIGSRSEKLFF. The CDR3 nucleotides read TGTGCCATCATCGGGTCTCGGAGTGAAAAACTGTTTTTT.

The genes are TRBV7-2 and TRBJ1-4; the match to TRBD1 covers 7 bases. The CDR3 has 14 residues. Trimming at V came to 1 base and at J to 6 bases, leaving 2 bases not matched to a gene. Germline loops: CDR1 SGHTA, CDR2 FQGNSA. CDR3 sequence reads: CASSLGQGDEKLFF. DNA for the CDR3: TGTGCCAGCAGCTTAGGACAGGGAGATGAAAAACTGTTTTTT.

J is TRBJ1-1 and V is TRBV7-9, with 9 bases that match TRBD1. The CDR3 sequence is 14 residues long. Germline CDR1 is SEHNR and CDR2 is FQNEAQ (reference sequence). V dropped 5 bases and J dropped 2; count of bases not matched to a gene: 3. In DNA form, the CDR3 reads TGTGCCAGCAGCGGACAGGGGACTAACACTGAAGCTTTCTTT. Translation gives CASSGQGTNTEAFF.

V usage is TRBV9 and J usage is TRBJ2-1; perhaps TRBD2 as D (6 bases). Germline CDR1 SGDLS, CDR2 YYNGEE. V was cut by 3 bases and J by 3 bases, with 19 bases left in between. CDR3 size: 17 residues. Here the CDR3 reads CASSGWETSSIYNEQFF. The CDR3 nucleotides are TGTGCCAGCAGCGGATGGGAGACTAGTTCCATCTACAATGAGCAGTTCTTC.

V is TRBV7-2 and J is TRBJ1-2; TRBD1 matches at 8 bases. There are 16 residues in the CDR3. V lost 2 bases, J lost 4 bases, and 9 bases stayed unmatched. Germline-derived CDR1 and CDR2 are SGHTA and FQGNSA. CDR3 protein: CASSLLQGAFGYGYTF. The CDR3 nucleotides read TGTGCCAGCAGCTTACTCCAGGGGGCTTTCGGCTATGGCTACACCTTC.

This chain joins TRBV4-1 and TRBJ2-5; D possibly corresponds to TRBD1 (5 bases). Germline V gives CDR1 MGHRA, CDR2 YSYEKL. CDR3 length: 13 amino acids. The germline V and J ends were trimmed by 3 bases and 7 bases, with 12 bases remaining between them. Written as DNA, the CDR3 is TGCGCCAGCAGCCAGGACATTCAAAGGACCCAGTACTTC. Amino acids: CASSQDIQRTQYF.

The chain links TRBV5-1 to TRBJ1-1; 9 bases align to TRBD1. Germline CDR1 SGHRS, CDR2 YFSETQ. The V and J ends lost 4 bases and 4 bases, in that order; junction bases with no gene match: 5. This CDR3 has 14 residues. DNA for the CDR3: TGCGCCAGCAGCCGGACAGGGGTCGTCACTGAAGCTTTCTTT. Translated: CASSRTGVVTEAFF.

The CDR3 loop is CASSSGKTIYEQYF. DNA of the CDR3: TGTGCCAGCAGCTCCGGGAAAACGATCTACGAGCAGTACTTC. The genes are TRBV7-9 and TRBJ2-7; D perhaps matches TRBD2 (5 bases). The CDR3 contains 14 residues. CDR1 is SEHNR, CDR2 FQNEAQ, per germline (reference sequence). The V end lost 4 bases, the J end lost 3 bases, and 13 bases lay between the germline ends.

The chain recombines TRBV5-6 with TRBJ1-2; D might be TRBD1 (6 bases). V lost 5 bases to trimming and J lost 6 bases, with 20 bases between them. CDR3 length equals 15 residues. Germline CDR1 and CDR2: SGHDT and YYEEEE. The CDR3 spells CASRPRDILGHGYTF. The DNA of the CDR3 is TGTGCCAGCAGACCCCGGGACATCCTTGGCCATGGCTACACCTTC.

The V gene is TRBV5-6, the J gene TRBJ2-7, with a possible D match to TRBD1 (5 bases). The CDR3 covers 14 residues. In germline, CDR1 is SGHDT, CDR2 YYEEEE. The V end was cut by 7 bases, the J end by 3 bases, with 17 bases between. For the CDR3, the DNA is TGTGCCAGCCACCGATGGGGCCTCCTCTACGAGCAGTACTTC. Amino acids: CASHRWGLLYEQYF.